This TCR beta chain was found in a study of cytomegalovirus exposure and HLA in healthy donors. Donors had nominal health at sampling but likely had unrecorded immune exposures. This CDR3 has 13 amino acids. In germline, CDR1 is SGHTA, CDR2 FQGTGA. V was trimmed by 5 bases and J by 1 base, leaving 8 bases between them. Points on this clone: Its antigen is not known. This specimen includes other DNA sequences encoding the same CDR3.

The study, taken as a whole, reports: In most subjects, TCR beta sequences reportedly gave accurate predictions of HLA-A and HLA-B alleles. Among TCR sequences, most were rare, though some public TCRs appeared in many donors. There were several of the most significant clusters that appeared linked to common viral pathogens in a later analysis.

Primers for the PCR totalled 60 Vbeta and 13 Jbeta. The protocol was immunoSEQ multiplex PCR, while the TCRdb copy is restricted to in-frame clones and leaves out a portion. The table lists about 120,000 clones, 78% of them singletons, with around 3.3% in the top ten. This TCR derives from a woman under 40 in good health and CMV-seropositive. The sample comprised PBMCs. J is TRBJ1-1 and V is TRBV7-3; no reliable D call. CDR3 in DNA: TGTGCCAGCAGCCCCTACGAGAACACTGAAGCTTTCTTT. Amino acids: CASSPYENTEAFF.